This passage covers 9 T cell receptor beta chains from one sample sequenced in a study of response to subunit inactivated influenza vaccine. MiXCR was run by TCRdb on the RT-PCR reads, yielding one entry per CDR3 protein. The sample includes 450,000 to 700,000 distinct CDR3 sequences, around 15% of them seen just once. The sequences come from PBMCs from blood, collected 11 to 12 days after vaccination. The receptors derive from a man aged 50 to 60 who received an inactivated influenza vaccine.

This clonotype was detected many times. The V and J genes are TRBV5-1 and TRBJ2-7; 10 bases map to TRBD2. The CDR3 is made up of 14 amino acids. Losses at the gene ends were 7 bases for V and 5 bases for J; bases not matched to a gene: 9. Germline CDR1 SGHRS, CDR2 YFSETQ. The CDR3 nucleotides are TGCGCCAGCGGCCAGCGGGGGGGCAGCGACGAGCAGTACTTC. It translates to CASGQRGGSDEQYF.

The rearrangement joins TRBV20-1 to TRBJ2-3, with a possible D match to TRBD2 (6 bases). The germline gives CDR1 DFQATT, CDR2 SNEGSKA (reference sequence). The CDR3 has 15 residues. V was cut by 0 bases and J by 1 base, with 11 bases left in between. CDR3 nucleotide sequence: TGCAGTGCTAGAGATGGCGGGGTCCGCACAGATACGCAGTATTTT. Translated: CSARDGGVRTDTQYF.

Points on this clonotype: A read error may be the cause here, since a much bigger clone is one base away. The J gene is TRBJ2-2, the V gene TRBV2, with D possibly being TRBD2 (6 bases). Germline assignment: CDR1 SNHLY and CDR2 FYNNEI. The CDR3 loop spans 15 amino acids. Trimming pared 3 bases from V and 0 bases from J, leaving 8 bases between. CDR3 bases: TGTGCCAGCAGTGAGGGACTGACGAACACCGGGGAGCTGTTTTTT. Its protein product is CASSEGLTNTGELFF. Variable domain in full (rest from reference TRBV2 and TRBJ2-2): EPEVTQTPSHQVTQMGQEVILRCVPISNHLYFYWYRQILGQKVEFLVSFYNNEISEKSEIFDDQFSVERPDGSNFTLKIRSTKLEDSAMYFCASSEGLTNTGELFFGEGSRLTVL.

This clonotype was seen many times. This chain uses TRBV10-2 with TRBJ1-5, with D possibly matching TRBD1 (6 bases). Germline lookup yields CDR1 WSHSY and CDR2 SAAADI. V lost 4 bases and J 2 bases, leaving 9 bases between the germline ends. The CDR3 is 14 residues long. CDR3 bases: TGCGCCAGCAGTGCTTACAGGGGCAATCAGCCCCAGCATTTT. It yields the protein CASSAYRGNQPQHF.

This clonotype was observed a few times. CDR3 sequence: CAISANRETEAFF. The CDR3 bases are TGTGCCATCAGTGCAAACAGGGAGACTGAAGCTTTCTTT. V is TRBV10-3 and J is TRBJ1-1; the D gene is possibly TRBD1 (6 bases). The length of the CDR3 is 13 residues. V was trimmed by 4 bases and J by 5 bases, leaving 11 bases between them. Germline V gene data show CDR1 as ENHRY and CDR2 as SYGVKD.

This clonotype was counted only a few times. The chain couples TRBV12-3 or TRBV12-4 to TRBJ2-1; no reliable D call. Trimming took off 7 bases at V and 9 bases at J, with 10 bases between the two ends. There are 11 residues in the CDR3. The CDR3 protein is CASTIGFEQFF. DNA of the CDR3: TGTGCCAGCACCATTGGTTTTGAGCAGTTCTTC.

The chain carries TRBV4-3 and TRBJ2-1, with 8 bases lining up with TRBD2. This CDR3 is built from 15 residues. J was trimmed by 12 bases and V by 1 base; bases with no gene match: 11. CDR1 and CDR2 from the germline V gene are LGHNA and YSLEER. The CDR3 protein is CASSQGWGLAGMQFF. The CDR3 DNA sequence: TGCGCCAGCAGCCAAGGGTGGGGCTTAGCGGGAATGCAGTTCTTC.

V gene TRBV7-2 combines with J gene TRBJ1-6, with D unclear. V was pared by 2 bases and J by 8 bases, with 13 bases between. Germline V gene data show CDR1 as SGHTA and CDR2 as FQGNSA. The CDR3 runs 15 residues. CDR3 protein: CASSLNTVGDSPLHF. The DNA of the CDR3 is TGTGCCAGCAGCTTAAATACGGTTGGAGATTCACCCCTCCACTTT.

This clonotype was observed a handful of times. The CDR3 coding sequence is TGTGCCAGCAGCTCCCGGGAGGTGCACAATGAGCAGTTCTTC. This encodes CASSSREVHNEQFF. J is TRBJ2-1 and V is TRBV9, with 7 bases lining up with TRBD2. The CDR3 has 14 amino acids. Germline values: CDR1 SGDLS, CDR2 YYNGEE. V dropped 4 bases and J dropped 5; count of bases not matched to a gene: 6.